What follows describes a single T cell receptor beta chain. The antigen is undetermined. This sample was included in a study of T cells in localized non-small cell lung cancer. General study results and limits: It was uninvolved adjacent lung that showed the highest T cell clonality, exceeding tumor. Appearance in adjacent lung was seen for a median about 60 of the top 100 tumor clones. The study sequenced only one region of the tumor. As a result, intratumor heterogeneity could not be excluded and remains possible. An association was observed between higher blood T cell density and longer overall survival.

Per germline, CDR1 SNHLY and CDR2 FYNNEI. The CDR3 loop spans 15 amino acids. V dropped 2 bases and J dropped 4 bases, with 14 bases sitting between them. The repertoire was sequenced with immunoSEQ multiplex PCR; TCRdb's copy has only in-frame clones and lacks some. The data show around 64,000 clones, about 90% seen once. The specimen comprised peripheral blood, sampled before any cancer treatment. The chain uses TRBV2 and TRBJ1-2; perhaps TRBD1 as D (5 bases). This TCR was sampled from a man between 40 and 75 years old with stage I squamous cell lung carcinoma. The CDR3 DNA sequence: TGTGCCAGCAGTGAATCTGGACGGAGGGGCTATGGCTACACCTTC. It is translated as CASSESGRRGYGYTF.